This paragraph reports one TCR beta chain. There are 15 residues in the CDR3. Per germline, CDR1 LNHDA and CDR2 SQIVND (reference sequence). The junction had 5 bases not matched to a gene; V was cut back by 5 bases and J by 2 bases. This specimen comes from a study of cytomegalovirus exposure and HLA in healthy donors. Primers for the PCR totalled 60 Vbeta and 13 Jbeta. The protocol was immunoSEQ multiplex PCR, while the TCRdb copy is restricted to in-frame clones and leaves out a portion. The data show 200,000 to 250,000 clones, roughly 90% seen once. The chain joins TRBV19 to TRBJ2-7; 11 bases are shared with TRBD2. The source is a young woman in good health and CMV-seronegative. Source material: PBMCs. DNA for the CDR3: TGTGCCAGTAGTTCCCCACTAGCGGGAGCCTACGAGCAGTACTTC. Translating it yields CASSSPLAGAYEQYF.